Below are 18 T cell receptor beta chains sequenced from a single sample in a study of T cells in Graves' hyperthyroidism and ophthalmopathy (dated by TCRdb to the late 2010s). The receptor library was made with multiplex PCR. Instrument on record: Illumina HiSeq 2000. The TCR beta CDR3 regions were amplified from the RNA transcripts. For the first round of RT-PCR on the TCR CDR3, the HTBI primer set was used together with the Qiagen OneStep RT-PCR kit. TCRdb handled the public reads itself, with Q25 trimming in fastp and clone calling in MiXCR, and kept productive beta chains. When rows share a CDR3 protein, they turn into one entry using the most common DNA and genes. In all, the sample holds some 180,000 distinct CDR3 sequences, and more than 15% of those were seen once. The ten most abundant clones make up about 31% of the sample. The source material was blood. These receptors were collected from a woman aged 45-65 years with Graves' hyperthyroidism.

The chain links TRBV9 to TRBJ1-1; D unclear. CDR1 and CDR2 (germline): SGDLS, YYNGEE. V lost 4 bases, J lost 1 base, and 11 bases lay in between. This CDR3 contains 14 residues. Written as DNA, the CDR3 is TGTGCCAGCAGCTCTTTTGATGGGAACACTGAAGCTTTCTTT. It encodes CASSSFDGNTEAFF. Filled out from reference TRBV9 and TRBJ1-1, the complete variable domain reads DSGVTQTPKHLITATGQRVTLRCSPRSGDLSVYWYQQSLDQGLQFLIQYYNGEERAKGNILERFSAQQFPDLHSELNLSSLELGDSALYFCASSSFDGNTEAFFGQGTRLTVV.

The chain couples TRBV7-2 to TRBJ1-2; D is perhaps TRBD1 (5 bases). V lost 1 base to trimming and J lost 2 bases, with 8 bases between them. Looked up from germline, CDR1 is SGHTA and CDR2 is FQGNSA. This CDR3 has 14 residues. CDR3: CASSLGGTNYGYTF. CDR3 coding DNA: TGTGCCAGCAGCTTAGGGGGCACCAACTATGGCTACACCTTC.

This clonotype was found many times. The V gene is TRBV5-1, the J gene TRBJ2-4; D gene ambiguous. The V gene lost 6 bases and the J gene lost 5 bases, with 9 bases spanning the gap. There are 12 residues in the CDR3. The germline V gene encodes CDR1 SGHRS and CDR2 YFSETQ. Here the CDR3 reads CASNSIENIQYF. CDR3 DNA sequence: TGCGCCAGCAACTCCATTGAAAACATTCAGTACTTC.

This clonotype has ten or more counts. The chain joins TRBV7-3 to TRBJ2-2; the D gene could be TRBD1 or TRBD2 (7 bases each). CDR3 length: 15 residues. V lost 4 bases and J 7 bases, leaving 16 bases between the germline ends. Per the germline V gene, CDR1 is SGHTA and CDR2 is FQGTGA. CDR3 in amino acids: CASSSQGGPVGELFF. The DNA for the CDR3 is TGTGCCAGCAGCTCCCAGGGGGGGCCGGTCGGGGAGCTGTTTTTT.

The rearrangement joins TRBV3-1 to TRBJ1-5, with D uncertain. Trimming removed 4 bases at V and 4 bases at J, with 8 bases between. Looked up from germline, CDR1 is LGHDT and CDR2 is YNNKEL (reference sequence). This CDR3 contains 13 residues. CDR3 in DNA: TGTGCCAGCAGCCCCCAGCCAAATCAGCCCCAGCATTTT. It specifies CASSPQPNQPQHF.

A word on this clonotype: A single base separates this from a much larger clone, so it may be a read error. The chain joins TRBV5-1 to TRBJ1-6; weak D call: TRBD1 (5 bases). Germline-derived CDR1 and CDR2 are SGHRS and YFSETQ. V was clipped by 3 bases and J by 9 bases, with 13 bases between them. The CDR3 has 14 residues. CDR3 amino acids: CASSSDFGGSPLHF. The DNA of the CDR3 is TGCGCCAGCAGCTCGGACTTTGGGGGTTCACCCCTCCACTTT.

This clonotype was seen many times. The chain has TRBV10-3 and TRBJ1-4, with D unresolved. V lost 5 bases and J lost 5, with 6 bases in between. Germline V gives CDR1 ENHRY, CDR2 SYGVKD. The CDR3 length is 12 residues. CDR3 DNA: TGTGCCATCAGTACGGGGAATGAAAAACTGTTTTTT. The encoded protein is CAISTGNEKLFF.

This sequence joins TRBV10-2 and TRBJ2-3; 7 positions match TRBD1. This CDR3 has 14 residues. Trimming removed 6 bases from V and 1 base from J; junction bases left unmatched: 4. In germline, CDR1 is WSHSY, CDR2 SAAADI. CDR3: CASREQGRTDTQYF. CDR3 in DNA: TGCGCCAGCAGGGAACAGGGGCGCACAGATACGCAGTATTTT.

This chain uses TRBV6-2 or TRBV6-3 with TRBJ2-3; D tentatively fits TRBD1 or TRBD2 (6 bases each). V was cut by 7 bases and J by 2 bases, with 13 bases left in between. The germline CDR1 and CDR2 sequences are MNHEY and SVGEGT. The CDR3 runs 14 residues. The CDR3 spells CASIYGGDTDTQYF. The CDR3 nucleotides are TGTGCCAGCATATACGGGGGCGACACAGATACGCAGTATTTT.

This clonotype was seen many times. This chain uses TRBV15 with TRBJ1-2; D gene unclear. The V gene lost 3 bases and the J gene lost 1 base, with 12 bases spanning the gap. CDR1 is LNHNV, CDR2 YYDKDF, per germline (reference sequence). This CDR3 has 15 residues. In DNA form, the CDR3 reads TGTGCCACCAGCAGTCCAAGGCCGTATAACTATGGCTACACCTTC. It encodes CATSSPRPYNYGYTF.

This clonotype was found many times. The V gene is TRBV28, the J gene TRBJ2-4; TRBD1 or TRBD2 may be the D gene (7 bases each). Germline V CDR1 and CDR2: MDHEN, SYDVKM. Trimming pared 5 bases from V and 6 bases from J, leaving 17 bases between. This CDR3 region has 15 residues. CDR3 bases: TGTGCCAGCAGTCTTCAGGGGGGGGGAGGAAACATTCAGTACTTC. Residues: CASSLQGGGGNIQYF.

This clonotype appeared many times. The J gene is TRBJ2-7, the V gene TRBV3-1, with TRBD2 identical over 9 bases. The J segment lost 2 bases and the V segment lost 4 bases, leaving 12 bases of the junction unmatched. The CDR3 runs 17 residues. Germline-derived CDR1 and CDR2 are LGHDT and YNNKEL (reference sequence). The DNA for the CDR3 is TGTGCCAGCAGCCTACTAGCGGGCTCCACGAAAACCTACGAGCAGTACTTC. Its translation is CASSLLAGSTKTYEQYF.

This clonotype has ten or more counts. The rearrangement uses TRBV5-6 and TRBJ2-3, with D perhaps matching TRBD1 or TRBD2 (5 bases each). Trimming removed 0 bases at V and 3 bases at J, with 11 bases between. CDR3 length equals 15 residues. Germline V CDR1 and CDR2: SGHDT, YYEEEE. The CDR3 region is CASSLEGTWTDTQYF. The CDR3 DNA sequence: TGTGCCAGCAGCTTGGAAGGGACCTGGACAGATACGCAGTATTTT.

This clonotype occurred many times. The chain couples TRBV11-1 to TRBJ2-1, with 8 bases fitting TRBD1. The CDR3 is 15 amino acids. Germline values: CDR1 SGHAT, CDR2 FQDESV (reference sequence). Unmatched junction bases numbered 7, after V lost 5 bases and J lost 4 bases. The CDR3 DNA reads TGTGCCAGCAGCCCCGACAGGGGACCTTACAATGAGCAGTTCTTC. Protein product: CASSPDRGPYNEQFF.

The chain is built from TRBV20-1 and TRBJ2-3; D unresolved. CDR1 is DFQATT, CDR2 SNEGSKA, per germline (reference sequence). The CDR3 covers 12 residues. DNA of the CDR3: TGCAGCGTTTGGTCTAGCACAGATACGCAGTATTTT. Protein sequence: CSVWSSTDTQYF.

This clonotype was found many times. The J gene is TRBJ1-1, the V gene TRBV19, with D maybe TRBD1 (6 bases). The CDR3 runs 10 residues. Germline lookup yields CDR1 LNHDA and CDR2 SQIVND (reference sequence). The ends were cut back, 9 bases at V and 8 bases at J, with 10 bases in the middle. CDR3 sequence reads: CASSDREAFF. The CDR3 region has the DNA TGTGCCAGCTCAGACAGGGAAGCTTTCTTT.

A few counts support this clonotype. A junction end diverges from the germline sequence, so it may reflect a read error. The chain joins TRBV7-3 to TRBJ2-2; 7 bases match TRBD2. This CDR3 is 16 amino acids long. Germline V gene data show CDR1 as SGHTA and CDR2 as FQGTGA. The CDR3 here is CASSSGLRGNTGKLFF. CDR3 nucleotides: TGTGCCAGCAGCTCGGGGTTGCGGGGGAACACCGGGAAGCTGTTTTTT. Full variable domain (rest looked up from reference TRBV7-3 and TRBJ2-2): GAGVSQTPSNKVTEKGKYVELRCDPISGHTALYWYRQSLGQGPEFLIYFQGTGAADDSGLPNDRFFAVRPEGSVSTLKIQRTERGDSAVYLCASSSGLRGNTGKLFFGEGSRLTVL.

This clonotype was detected ten times or more. This chain links TRBV10-3 with TRBJ1-5; D is perhaps TRBD1 (6 bases). Germline V gene data show CDR1 as ENHRY and CDR2 as SYGVKD. Trimming removed 6 bases at V and 5 bases at J, with 11 bases between. This CDR3 has 13 amino acids. The CDR3 DNA reads as TGTGCCATCAGGAGGACAGCCGATCAGCCCCAGCATTTT. Translated: CAIRRTADQPQHF.